This T cell receptor (beta chain) originates from a study of T cells in Graves' hyperthyroidism and ophthalmopathy (dated by TCRdb to the late 2010s). Background on the whole study: Peripheral blood samples were taken at the time of initial diagnosis, prior to any treatment. The roughly 94 discovery patients were randomly split 7:3 into training and test sets. After sampling, hyperthyroidism patients received methimazole starting at 30 mg daily, and ophthalmopathy patients received high-dose intravenous methylprednisolone. Prospective prediction of ophthalmopathy was tested in an independent validation cohort of some 20 hyperthyroidism patients and around 16 patients who later progressed to ophthalmopathy. The study also compared thyroid tissue and blood T-cell repertoires from about six Graves' hyperthyroidism patients. A discovery cohort of approximately 97 patients, 43 with Graves' ophthalmopathy and 55 to 60 with stable Graves' hyperthyroidism, was used to find distinguishing TCR V-J signatures. TCR Vbeta CDR3 sequencing of some 140 peripheral blood samples (under 45 ophthalmopathy, about 80 hyperthyroidism and some 17 progressor patients) is reported in the paper. General findings and caveats noted by the study authors: Most expanded thyroid clonotypes (frequency above 0.001) were also detected in blood, a finding suggesting that blood repertoires may reflect thyroid immune responses. During validation, the model predicted progression to ophthalmopathy a median of around 7 months ahead of onset, with almost 71% sensitivity and 72% to 85% specificity. No statistical method was used to set the sample size in advance, and investigators knew the group allocation. A model built on a 13 V-J signature distinguished ophthalmopathy from stable hyperthyroidism, reaching about 88% sensitivity and 81.08% specificity in cross-validation and 80%/75% in testing.

Hyperthyroidism patients were newly diagnosed, with disease duration under 2 months, and aged 18 to 65 years. Patients with uncontrolled infections, other autoimmune diseases, pregnancy or lactation were excluded. Diagnoses relied on clinical symptoms, serum thyroxine and TRAb, thyroid ultrasound and orbital computed tomography. For progressor patients, blood was drawn at the first diagnosis of hyperthyroidism, before any ophthalmopathy symptoms had appeared. PBMCs were separated from approximately 10 ml of fresh peripheral blood using Ficoll-Paque density gradient centrifugation. Progressor patients were initially diagnosed with Graves' hyperthyroidism and developed ophthalmopathy during follow-up. Total RNA was extracted with Trizol reagent, and quality was checked on an Agilent 2100 Bioanalyzer. Amplification of TCR beta CDR3 regions was carried out from RNA transcripts. For the first round of RT-PCR on the TCR CDR3, the HTBI primer set was used together with the Qiagen OneStep RT-PCR kit. A second multiplex PCR round built the libraries, followed by size selection and purification. Paired-end sequencing of the libraries was performed with 100 bp reads on an Illumina HiSeq2000. The paper's data handling went like this. SOAPnuke was used to process the raw data, removing reads that contained adapters or uncalled bases, had a mean Phred below 15, or lacked an exact match to the constant primer or identifier. COPE v1.2.5 was used to merge high-quality paired reads, and clonotypes were defined as unique nucleotide sequences. MiTCR v1.1 was used to align the clonotypes against IMGT TRBV, TRBD and TRBJ reference segments. The analysis included only V-J combinations with a frequency above 0.0001, which together covered 99% to 99.2% of the repertoires. A TCS score was defined as the ratio of F50 (clonal expansion) to E x V (chaos), with BLOSUM62-based TCRdist applied between CDR3 peptides within each V-J. Welch's t-statistics and random forest reduced roughly 530 V-J features to 13, which were used in a naive Bayes classifier (R e1071). In TCRdb, the public reads were trimmed at Q25 with fastp and aligned with MiXCR, with productive beta chains retained. Each CDR3 protein gets just one entry, which takes the most common genes and DNA from the rows behind it. These V and J calls derive from TCRdb rather than the authors' analysis. This sample lists about 290,000 distinct CDR3 sequences; 13% were detected once. The biggest ten clones account for around 7.9% of the sample.

This clonotype turned up a few times. Its antigen specificity is not known. Base quality data are lacking; no much larger clone is found one base away. Sample: blood. This sequence was found in a woman in her 30s with Graves' hyperthyroidism that later progressed to Graves' ophthalmopathy.

The nucleotide sequence is TGTGCCAGCAGCCAACGGACACAGGGGAATGAAAAACTGTTTTTT. This encodes CASSQRTQGNEKLFF. The rearrangement combines TRBV3-1 with TRBJ1-4, and TRBD1 matches 7 of the central bases. Measured from the cysteine to the phenylalanine, the CDR3 is 15 residues long. Kept here is only the CDR3 DNA, which spans 45 bases and is read in frame from base 1. Based on the germline V gene (reference sequence), the CDR1 and CDR2 sequences are LGHDT and YNNKEL. From V the trimming removes 2 bases and from J it removes 5 bases, while the gene matches leave 5 bases of the junction unaccounted for.